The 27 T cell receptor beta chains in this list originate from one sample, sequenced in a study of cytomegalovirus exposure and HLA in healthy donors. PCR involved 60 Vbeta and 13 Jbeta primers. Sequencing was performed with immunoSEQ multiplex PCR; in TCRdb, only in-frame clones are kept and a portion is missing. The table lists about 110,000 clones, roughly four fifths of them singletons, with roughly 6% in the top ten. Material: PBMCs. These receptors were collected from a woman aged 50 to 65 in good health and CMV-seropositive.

The DNA of the CDR3 is TGTGCCAGCAGTGTCGAACGGACAGGAAGCCTGGGCTTCTATGGCTACACCTTC. Encoded protein: CASSVERTGSLGFYGYTF. This chain uses TRBV6-1 with TRBJ1-2; 7 nucleotides line up with TRBD1. The CDR3 extends over 18 amino acids. CDR1 is MNHNS, CDR2 SASEGT, per germline. With V trimmed by 4 bases and J by 4 bases, 18 bases remained unmatched.

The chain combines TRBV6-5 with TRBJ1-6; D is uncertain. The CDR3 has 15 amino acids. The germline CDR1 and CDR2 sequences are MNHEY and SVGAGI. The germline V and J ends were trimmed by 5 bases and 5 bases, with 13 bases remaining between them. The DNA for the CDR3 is TGTGCCAGCAGTCGAAGACAAGACGATAATTCACCCCTCCACTTT. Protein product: CASSRRQDDNSPLHF.

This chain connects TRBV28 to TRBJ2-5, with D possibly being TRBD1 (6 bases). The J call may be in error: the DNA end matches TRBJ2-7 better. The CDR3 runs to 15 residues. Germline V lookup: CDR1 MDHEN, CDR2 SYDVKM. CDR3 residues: CASSLTGLGSYEQYF. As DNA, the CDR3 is TGTGCCAGCAGTCTAACAGGGCTGGGCTCCTACGAGCAGTACTTC.

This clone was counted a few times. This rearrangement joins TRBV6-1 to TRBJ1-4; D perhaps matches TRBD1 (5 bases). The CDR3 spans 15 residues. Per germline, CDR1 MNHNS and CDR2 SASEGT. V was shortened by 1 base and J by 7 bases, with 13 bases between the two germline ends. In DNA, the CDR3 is TGTGCCAGCAGTGAAGAGGTAGGGGAAGGTGAAAAACTGTTTTTT. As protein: CASSEEVGEGEKLFF.

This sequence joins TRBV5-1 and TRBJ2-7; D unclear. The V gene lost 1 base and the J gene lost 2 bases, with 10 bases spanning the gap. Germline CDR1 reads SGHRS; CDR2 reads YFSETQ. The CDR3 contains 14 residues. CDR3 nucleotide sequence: TGCGCCAGCAGCTTGAGAGGTCCCCCCTACGAGCAGTACTTC. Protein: CASSLRGPPYEQYF. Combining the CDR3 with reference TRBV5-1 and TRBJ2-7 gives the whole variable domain KAGVTQTPRYLIKTRGQQVTLSCSPISGHRSVSWYQQTPGQGLQFLFEYFSETQRNKGNFPGRFSGRQFSNSRSEMNVSTLELGDSALYLCASSLRGPPYEQYFGPGTRLTVT.

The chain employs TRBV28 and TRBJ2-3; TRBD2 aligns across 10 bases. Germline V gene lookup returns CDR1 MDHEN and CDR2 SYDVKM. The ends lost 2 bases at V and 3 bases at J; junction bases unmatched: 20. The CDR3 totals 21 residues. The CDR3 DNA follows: TGTGCCAGCAGTTTACGCCCTGCTAGCGGGGGTGGGTTAGGGAGTACAGATACGCAGTATTTT. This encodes CASSLRPASGGGLGSTDTQYF. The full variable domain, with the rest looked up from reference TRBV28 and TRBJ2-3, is DVKVTQSSRYLVKRTGEKVFLECVQDMDHENMFWYRQDPGLGLRLIYFSYDVKMKEKGDIPEGYSVSREKKERFSLILESASTNQTSMYLCASSLRPASGGGLGSTDTQYFGPGTRLTVL.

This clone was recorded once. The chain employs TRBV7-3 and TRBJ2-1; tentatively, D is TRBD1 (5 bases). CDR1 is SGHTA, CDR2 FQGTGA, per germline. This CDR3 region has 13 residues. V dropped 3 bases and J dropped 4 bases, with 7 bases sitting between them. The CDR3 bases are TGTGCCAGCAGCTTGGACACTTACAATGAGCAGTTCTTC. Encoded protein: CASSLDTYNEQFF.

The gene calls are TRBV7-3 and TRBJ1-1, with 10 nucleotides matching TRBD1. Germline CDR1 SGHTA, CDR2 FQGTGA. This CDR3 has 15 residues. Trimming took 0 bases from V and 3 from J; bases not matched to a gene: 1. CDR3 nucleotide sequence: TGTGCCAGCAGCTTAACGGGACAGGGGTACACTGAAGCTTTCTTT. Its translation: CASSLTGQGYTEAFF. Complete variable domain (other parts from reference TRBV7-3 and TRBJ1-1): GAGVSQTPSNKVTEKGKYVELRCDPISGHTALYWYRQSLGQGPEFLIYFQGTGAADDSGLPNDRFFAVRPEGSVSTLKIQRTERGDSAVYLCASSLTGQGYTEAFFGQGTRLTVV.

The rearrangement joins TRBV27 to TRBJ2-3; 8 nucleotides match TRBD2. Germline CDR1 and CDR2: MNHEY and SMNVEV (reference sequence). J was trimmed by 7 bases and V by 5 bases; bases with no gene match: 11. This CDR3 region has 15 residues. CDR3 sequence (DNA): TGTGCCAGCAGTCCGGGGACTAGAGGTATAAATACGCAGTATTTT. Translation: CASSPGTRGINTQYF.

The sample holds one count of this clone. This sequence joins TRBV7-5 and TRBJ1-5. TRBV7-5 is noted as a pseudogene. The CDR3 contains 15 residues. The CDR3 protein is CARSPRPRGNQPQHF. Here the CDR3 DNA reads TGTGCCAGAAGCCCTCGTCCCCGGGGCAATCAGCCCCAGCATTTT.

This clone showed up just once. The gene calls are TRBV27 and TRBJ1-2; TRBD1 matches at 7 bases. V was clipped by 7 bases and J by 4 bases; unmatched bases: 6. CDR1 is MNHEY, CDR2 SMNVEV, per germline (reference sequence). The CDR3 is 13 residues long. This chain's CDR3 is CASKRTGGYGYTF. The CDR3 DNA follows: TGTGCCAGCAAAAGGACAGGAGGCTATGGCTACACCTTC.

This CDR3 reads CASSVLAVGETQYF. CDR3 sequence (DNA): TGTGCCAGCTCAGTTCTAGCAGTCGGAGAGACCCAGTACTTC. The gene calls are TRBV18 and TRBJ2-5; D is possibly TRBD2 (5 bases). The V gene lost 5 bases and the J gene lost 4 bases, with 14 bases spanning the gap. This CDR3 comprises 14 residues. Germline V gene sequence: CDR1 KGHSH, CDR2 LQKENI.

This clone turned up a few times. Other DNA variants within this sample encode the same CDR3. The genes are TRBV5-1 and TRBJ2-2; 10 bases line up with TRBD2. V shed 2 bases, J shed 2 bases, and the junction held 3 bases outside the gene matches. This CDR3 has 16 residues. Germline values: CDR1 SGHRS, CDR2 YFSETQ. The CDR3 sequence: CASSFLAGANTGELFF. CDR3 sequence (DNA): TGCGCCAGCAGCTTTCTAGCGGGGGCCAACACCGGGGAGCTGTTTTTT.

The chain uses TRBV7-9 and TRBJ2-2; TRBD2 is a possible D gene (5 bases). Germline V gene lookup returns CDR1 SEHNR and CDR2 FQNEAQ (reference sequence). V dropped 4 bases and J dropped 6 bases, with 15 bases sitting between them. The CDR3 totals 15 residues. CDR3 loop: CASSYLAVGAGELFF. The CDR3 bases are TGTGCCAGCAGCTATCTAGCCGTTGGGGCCGGGGAGCTGTTTTTT.

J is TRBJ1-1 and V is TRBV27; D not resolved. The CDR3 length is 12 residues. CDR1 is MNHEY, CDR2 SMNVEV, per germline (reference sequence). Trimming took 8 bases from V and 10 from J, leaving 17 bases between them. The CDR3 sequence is CASGSGVYRAFF. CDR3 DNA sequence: TGTGCCAGCGGATCCGGAGTATATAGAGCTTTCTTT.

In DNA form, the CDR3 reads TGTGCCAGCAGCCGTGCGACTAGCGGGGGGTCGTTCGGGGAGCTGTTTTTT. Encoded protein: CASSRATSGGSFGELFF. V gene TRBV27 combines with J gene TRBJ2-2, with 13 bases that match TRBD2. Germline V gene lookup returns CDR1 MNHEY and CDR2 SMNVEV (reference sequence). This CDR3 spans 17 amino acids. V was clipped by 6 bases and J by 7 bases; unmatched bases: 11.

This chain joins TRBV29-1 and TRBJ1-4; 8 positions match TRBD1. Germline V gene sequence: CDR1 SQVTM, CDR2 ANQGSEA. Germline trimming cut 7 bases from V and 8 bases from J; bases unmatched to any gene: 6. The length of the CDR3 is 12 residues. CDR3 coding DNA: TGCAGCGGACTGACAGGGGAAGAAAAACTGTTTTTT. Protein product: CSGLTGEEKLFF.

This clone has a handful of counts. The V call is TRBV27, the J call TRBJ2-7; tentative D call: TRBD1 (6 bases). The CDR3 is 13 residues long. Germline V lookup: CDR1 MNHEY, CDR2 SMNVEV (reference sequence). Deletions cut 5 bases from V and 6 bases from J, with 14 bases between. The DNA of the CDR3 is TGTGCCAGCAGTGGGGCAGGGGAGAGCGAGCAGTACTTC. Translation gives CASSGAGESEQYF.

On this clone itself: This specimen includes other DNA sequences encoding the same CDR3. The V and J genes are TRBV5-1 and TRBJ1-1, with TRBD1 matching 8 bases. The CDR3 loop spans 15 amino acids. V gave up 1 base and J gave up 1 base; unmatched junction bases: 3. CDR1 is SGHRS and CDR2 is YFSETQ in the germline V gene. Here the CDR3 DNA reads TGCGCCAGCAGCTTGTCAGGGGGCCGGAACACTGAAGCTTTCTTT. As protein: CASSLSGGRNTEAFF. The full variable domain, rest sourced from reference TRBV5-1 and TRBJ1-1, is KAGVTQTPRYLIKTRGQQVTLSCSPISGHRSVSWYQQTPGQGLQFLFEYFSETQRNKGNFPGRFSGRQFSNSRSEMNVSTLELGDSALYLCASSLSGGRNTEAFFGQGTRLTVV.

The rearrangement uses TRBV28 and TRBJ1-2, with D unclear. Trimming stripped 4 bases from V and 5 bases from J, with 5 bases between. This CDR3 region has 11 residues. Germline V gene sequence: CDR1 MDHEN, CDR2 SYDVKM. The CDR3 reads CASSSGYGYTF. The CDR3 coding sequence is TGTGCCAGCAGTTCGGGATATGGCTACACCTTC.

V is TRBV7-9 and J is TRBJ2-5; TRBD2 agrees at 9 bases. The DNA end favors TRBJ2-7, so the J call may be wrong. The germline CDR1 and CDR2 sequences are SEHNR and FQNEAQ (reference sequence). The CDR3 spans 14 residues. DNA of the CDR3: TGTGCCAGCAGCAATAGCGGGGGCATCTACGAGCAGTACTTC. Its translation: CASSNSGGIYEQYF.

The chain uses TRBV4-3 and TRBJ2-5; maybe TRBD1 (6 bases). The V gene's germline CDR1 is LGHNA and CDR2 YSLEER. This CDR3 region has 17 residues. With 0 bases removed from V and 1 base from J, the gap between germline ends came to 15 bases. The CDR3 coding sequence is TGCGCCAGCAGCCAAGAAAGGGGACATCTAATCCAAGAGACCCAGTACTTC. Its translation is CASSQERGHLIQETQYF.

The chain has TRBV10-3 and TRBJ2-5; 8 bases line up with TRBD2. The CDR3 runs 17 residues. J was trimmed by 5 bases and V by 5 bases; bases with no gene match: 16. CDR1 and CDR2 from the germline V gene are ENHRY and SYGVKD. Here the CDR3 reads CAISRTHTGPGGETQYF. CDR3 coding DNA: TGTGCCATCAGTCGAACCCACACAGGGCCGGGGGGGGAGACCCAGTACTTC.

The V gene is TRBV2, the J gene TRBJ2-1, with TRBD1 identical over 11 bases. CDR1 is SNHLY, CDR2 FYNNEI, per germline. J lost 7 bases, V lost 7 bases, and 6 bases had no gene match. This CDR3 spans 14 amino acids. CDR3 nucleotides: TGTGCCAGCATGAGGGGGACAGGGGGGAATGAGCAGTTCTTC. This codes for CASMRGTGGNEQFF.

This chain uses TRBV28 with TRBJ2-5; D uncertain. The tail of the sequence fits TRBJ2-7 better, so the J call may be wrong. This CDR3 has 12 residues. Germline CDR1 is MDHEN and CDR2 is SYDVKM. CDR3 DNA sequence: TGTGCCAGCAGTTTGTTAGAGGCCGAGCAGTACTTC. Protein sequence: CASSLLEAEQYF.

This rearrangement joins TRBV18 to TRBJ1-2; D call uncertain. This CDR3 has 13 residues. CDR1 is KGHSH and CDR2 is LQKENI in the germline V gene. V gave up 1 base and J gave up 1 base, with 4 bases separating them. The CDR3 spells CASSPLDNYGYTF. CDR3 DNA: TGTGCCAGCTCACCACTAGATAACTATGGCTACACCTTC.

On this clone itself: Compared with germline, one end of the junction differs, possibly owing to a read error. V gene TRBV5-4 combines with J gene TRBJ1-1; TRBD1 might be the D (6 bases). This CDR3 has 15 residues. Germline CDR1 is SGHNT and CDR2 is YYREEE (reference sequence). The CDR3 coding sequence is TGTGCCAGCAGCTTGGAGCTCCAGGGGAATCCACAGATCTCCTTT. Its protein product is CASSLELQGNPQISF.